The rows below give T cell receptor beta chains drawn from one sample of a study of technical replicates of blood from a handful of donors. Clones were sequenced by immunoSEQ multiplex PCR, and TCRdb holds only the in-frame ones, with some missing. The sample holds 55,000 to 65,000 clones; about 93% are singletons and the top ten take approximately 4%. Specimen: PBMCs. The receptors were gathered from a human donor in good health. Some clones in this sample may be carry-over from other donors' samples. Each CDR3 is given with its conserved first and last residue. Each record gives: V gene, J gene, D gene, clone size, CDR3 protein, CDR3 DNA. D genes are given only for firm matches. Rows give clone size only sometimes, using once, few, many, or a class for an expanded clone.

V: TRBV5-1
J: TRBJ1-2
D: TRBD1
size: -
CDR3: CASSLEDRDYGYTF
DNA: TGCGCCAGCAGCTTGGAGGACAGGGACTATGGCTACACCTTC

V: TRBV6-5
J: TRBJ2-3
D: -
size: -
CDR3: CASSLGGVEDTQYF
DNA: TGTGCCAGCAGCCTCGGGGGAGTTGAAGATACGCAGTATTTT

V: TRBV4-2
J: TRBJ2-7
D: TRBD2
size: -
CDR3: CASSPSGTSGGLSSYEQYF
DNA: TGTGCCAGCAGCCCCTCCGGGACTAGCGGGGGCCTGAGCTCCTACGAGCAGTACTTC

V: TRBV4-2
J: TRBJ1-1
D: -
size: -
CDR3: CASSQDSRVWTEAFF
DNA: TGTGCCAGCAGCCAAGATAGTCGAGTTTGGACTGAAGCTTTCTTT

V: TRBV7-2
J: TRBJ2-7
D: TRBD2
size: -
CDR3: CASSHSGSMGYEQYF
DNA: TGTGCCAGCAGCCATAGCGGGAGTATGGGCTACGAGCAGTACTTC

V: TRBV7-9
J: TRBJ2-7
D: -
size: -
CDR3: CASRKGSYEQYF
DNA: TGTGCCAGCCGCAAGGGGTCATACGAGCAGTACTTC

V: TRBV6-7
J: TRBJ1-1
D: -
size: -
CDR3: CASSQGTPNTEAFF
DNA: TGTGCCAGCAGCCAGGGTACACCGAACACTGAAGCTTTCTTT

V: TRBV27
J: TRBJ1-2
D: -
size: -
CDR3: CASRVGGIGLADGYTF
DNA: TGTGCCAGCAGGGTTGGAGGGATCGGTCTAGCGGATGGCTACACCTTC

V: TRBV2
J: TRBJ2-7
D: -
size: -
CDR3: CASSAAGRYEQYF
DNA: TGTGCCAGCAGTGCGGCGGGACGGTACGAGCAGTACTTC

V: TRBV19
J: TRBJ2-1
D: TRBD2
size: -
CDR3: CATKGGLASSEQFF
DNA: TGTGCCACCAAGGGGGGACTAGCGTCTAGTGAGCAGTTCTTC

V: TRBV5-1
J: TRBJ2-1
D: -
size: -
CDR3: CASTPGGGASYNEQFF
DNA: TGCGCCAGCACCCCAGGAGGGGGCGCCTCCTACAATGAGCAGTTCTTC

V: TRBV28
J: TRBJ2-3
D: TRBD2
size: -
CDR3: CASSSSGLYTDTQYF
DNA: TGTGCCAGCAGTTCTAGCGGCTTATACACAGATACGCAGTATTTT

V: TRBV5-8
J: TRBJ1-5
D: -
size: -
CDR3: CASSSTGNSNQPQHF
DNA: TGTGCCAGCAGCTCGACAGGCAATAGCAATCAGCCCCAGCATTTT

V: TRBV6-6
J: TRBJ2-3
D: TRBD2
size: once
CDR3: CAIASGRYTDTQYF
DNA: TGTGCCATCGCTAGCGGGAGGTACACAGATACGCAGTATTTT

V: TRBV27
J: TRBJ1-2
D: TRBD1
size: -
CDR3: CASSFRLQGAYGYTF
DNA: TGTGCCAGCAGTTTCCGCCTTCAGGGGGCCTATGGCTACACCTTC

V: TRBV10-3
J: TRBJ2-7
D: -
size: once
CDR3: CAISVGTGEQYF
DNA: TGTGCCATCAGTGTAGGTACAGGCGAGCAGTACTTC

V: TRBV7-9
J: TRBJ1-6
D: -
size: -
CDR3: CASKQGSSYNSPLHF
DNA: TGTGCCAGCAAGCAGGGTTCCTCCTATAATTCACCCCTCCACTTT

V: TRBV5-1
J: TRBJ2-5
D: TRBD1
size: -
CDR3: CASSPNAGGTQETQYF
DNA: TGCGCCAGCAGCCCCAATGCAGGGGGCACCCAAGAGACCCAGTACTTC

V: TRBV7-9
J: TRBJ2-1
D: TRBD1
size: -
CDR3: CASSLAPGQASSYNEQFF
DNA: TGTGCCAGCAGCTTAGCACCCGGACAGGCGAGCTCCTACAATGAGCAGTTCTTC

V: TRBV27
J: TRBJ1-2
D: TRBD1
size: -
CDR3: CASRTGRGNYGYTF
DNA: TGTGCCAGCAGGACAGGGCGCGGTAACTATGGCTACACCTTC

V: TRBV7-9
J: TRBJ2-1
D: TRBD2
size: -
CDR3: CASSLALRGGDNEQFF
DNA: TGTGCCAGCAGCTTAGCGTTACGCGGGGGGGACAATGAGCAGTTCTTC

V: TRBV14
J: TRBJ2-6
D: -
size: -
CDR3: CASSQSGKASGANVLTF
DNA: TGTGCCAGCAGCCAATCGGGGAAGGCCTCTGGGGCCAACGTCCTGACTTTC

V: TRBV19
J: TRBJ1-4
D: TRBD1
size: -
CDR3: CASSRQGYNEKLFF
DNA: TGTGCCAGTAGTCGACAGGGATATAATGAAAAACTGTTTTTT

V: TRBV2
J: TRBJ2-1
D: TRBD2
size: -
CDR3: CASSERGGYNEQFF
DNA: TGTGCCAGCAGTGAGCGGGGGGGCTACAATGAGCAGTTCTTC

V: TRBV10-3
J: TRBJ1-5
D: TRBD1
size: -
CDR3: CAISEDRGDQPQHF
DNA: TGTGCCATCAGTGAAGACAGGGGTGATCAGCCCCAGCATTTT

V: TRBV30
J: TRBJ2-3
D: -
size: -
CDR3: CAWSGASFTDTQYF
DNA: TGTGCCTGGAGTGGGGCGAGCTTCACAGATACGCAGTATTTT

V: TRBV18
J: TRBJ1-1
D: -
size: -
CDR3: CASSRLQENTEAFF
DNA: TGTGCCAGCTCACGCCTACAGGAGAACACTGAAGCTTTCTTT

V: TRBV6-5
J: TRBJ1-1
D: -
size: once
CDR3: CASSYSSGRTEAFF
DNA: TGTGCCAGCAGTTACTCGTCAGGGCGGACTGAAGCTTTCTTT

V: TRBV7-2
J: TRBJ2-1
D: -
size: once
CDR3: CASSFGSGGPDGQFF
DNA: TGTGCCAGCAGCTTTGGGAGCGGCGGTCCCGATGGGCAGTTCTTC

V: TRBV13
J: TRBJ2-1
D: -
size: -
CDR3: CASSQGTWTYNEQFF
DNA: TGTGCCAGCAGCCAAGGGACATGGACCTACAATGAGCAGTTCTTC

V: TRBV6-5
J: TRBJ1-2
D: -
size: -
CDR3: CASSSGSTRFNYGYTF
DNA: TGTGCCAGCAGTTCGGGATCCACCCGATTTAACTATGGCTACACCTTC

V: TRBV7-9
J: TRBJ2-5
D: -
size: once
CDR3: CASSRTTAQETQYF
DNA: TGTGCCAGCAGCCGGACAACTGCGCAAGAGACCCAGTACTTC

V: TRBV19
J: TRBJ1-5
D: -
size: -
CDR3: CASSLTIGDQPQHF
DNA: TGTGCCAGTAGTCTAACTATCGGAGATCAGCCCCAGCATTTT

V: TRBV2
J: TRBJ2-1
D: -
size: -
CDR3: CASSEATTGKNEQFF
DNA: TGTGCCAGCAGTGAAGCAACTACAGGGAAGAATGAGCAGTTCTTC

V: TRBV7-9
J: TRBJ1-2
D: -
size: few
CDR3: CASSLGGLAGSGYTF
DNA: TGTGCCAGCAGCTTAGGGGGACTGGCTGGGAGTGGCTACACCTTC

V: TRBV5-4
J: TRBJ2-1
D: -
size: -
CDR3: CASSLQGFTYNEQFF
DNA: TGTGCCAGCAGCTTGCAGGGGTTTACCTACAATGAGCAGTTCTTC

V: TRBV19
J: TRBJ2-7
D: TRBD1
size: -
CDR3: CASSSGQGSKEQYF
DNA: TGTGCCAGTAGCTCAGGACAGGGGAGTAAAGAGCAGTACTTC

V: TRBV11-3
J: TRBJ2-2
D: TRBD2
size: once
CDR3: CASSSEVTSGGEANTGELFF
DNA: TGTGCCAGCAGCTCAGAGGTGACTAGCGGGGGGGAAGCGAACACCGGGGAGCTGTTTTTT